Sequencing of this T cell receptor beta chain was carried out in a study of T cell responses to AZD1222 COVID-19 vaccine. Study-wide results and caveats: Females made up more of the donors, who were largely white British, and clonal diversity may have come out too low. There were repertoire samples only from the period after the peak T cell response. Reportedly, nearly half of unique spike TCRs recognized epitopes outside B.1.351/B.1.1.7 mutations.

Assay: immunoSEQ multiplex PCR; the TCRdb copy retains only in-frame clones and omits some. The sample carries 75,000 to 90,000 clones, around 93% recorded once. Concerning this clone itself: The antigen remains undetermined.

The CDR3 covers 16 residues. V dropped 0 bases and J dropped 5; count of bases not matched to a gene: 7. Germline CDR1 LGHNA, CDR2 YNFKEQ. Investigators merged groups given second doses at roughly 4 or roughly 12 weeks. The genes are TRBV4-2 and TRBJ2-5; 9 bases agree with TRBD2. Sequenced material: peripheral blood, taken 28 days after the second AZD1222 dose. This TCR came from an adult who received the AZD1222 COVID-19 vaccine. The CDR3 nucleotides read TGTGCCAGCAGCCAAGATGGAGTAGCGGGAGATGAGACCCAGTACTTC. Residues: CASSQDGVAGDETQYF.